These T cell receptor beta chains were read from a single sample in a study of molecular identifiers for immune sequencing clone quantification. One entry per CDR3 protein results from TCRdb running MiXCR on the PCR reads. Among over 600,000 distinct CDR3 sequences listed, around 20% were seen once. Sequenced material: naive CD8+ T cells from blood, with Jurkat cell RNA spiked in. The receptor set was obtained from a human donor in good health. Some libraries in this study had Jurkat cell RNA spiked in. Both conserved end residues are part of each CDR3. A D gene is named only where the DNA matches it firmly. Clone size, where shown, is once, few, many, or a class for clones that have expanded.

D gene	V gene	clone size	J gene	CDR3 DNA	CDR3 protein
-	TRBV4-3	many	TRBJ1-1	TGCGCCAGCAGCCAAGATCGGCACCGAAACACTGAAGCTTTCTTT	CASSQDRHRNTEAFF
-	TRBV18	many	TRBJ1-1	TGTGCCAGCTCACCTACGACTGAAGCTTTCTTT	CASSPTTEAFF
-	TRBV12-3/TRBV12-4	few	TRBJ2-7	TGTGCCAGCAGTTTAATTGTGTTCCACGAGCAGTACTTC	CASSLIVFHEQYF
-	TRBV6-2/TRBV6-3	many	TRBJ2-7	TGTGCCAGCAGCCGGGCGGTCTACGAGCAGTACTTC	CASSRAVYEQYF
-	TRBV4-1	many	TRBJ1-1	TGCGCCAGCAGCCAAGTGACAGGCAACACTGAAGCTTTCTTT	CASSQVTGNTEAFF
TRBD1	TRBV6-6	many	TRBJ2-3	TGTGCCAGCAGTTACCAGACAGGGGAAGGCGGAGATACGCAGTATTTT	CASSYQTGEGGDTQYF
TRBD2	TRBV7-2	many	TRBJ2-5	TGTGCCAGCAGCCCGGGACTAGCCGGAGAGACCCAGTACTTC	CASSPGLAGETQYF
-	TRBV12-3/TRBV12-4	few	TRBJ2-2	TGTGCCAGCAGTTTTTGGGAAGGCTCGAACACCGGGGAGCTGTTTTTT	CASSFWEGSNTGELFF
-	TRBV19	many	TRBJ2-7	TGTGCCAGTAGTATAGGCCCCACCTACGAGCAGTACTTC	CASSIGPTYEQYF
-	TRBV6-6	many	TRBJ1-1	TGTGCCAGCAGTTACGGGCGGGGAGGAGGGACTGAAGCTTTCTTT	CASSYGRGGGTEAFF
-	TRBV12-3/TRBV12-4	few	TRBJ2-3	TGTGCCAGCAGCCACACACATGGGGAAATCACATATACGCAGTATTTT	CASSHTHGEITYTQYF
-	TRBV7-9	few	TRBJ2-6	TGTGCCAGCAGCCCTCGGGACGGCTCTGGGGCCAACGTCCTGACTTTC	CASSPRDGSGANVLTF
TRBD1	TRBV27	-	TRBJ2-7	TGTGCCAGCAGTTTCGCGCGAGGGGGGGACAGGGACTCCTACGAGCAGTACTTC	CASSFARGGDRDSYEQYF
-	TRBV9	few	TRBJ1-4	TGTGCCAGCAGCGCATCCGGGACGCTAGGTGAAAAACTGTTTTTT	CASSASGTLGEKLFF
TRBD1	TRBV5-1	many	TRBJ2-5	TGCGCCAGCAGCTTGGTTGGGACAGGGTTGGAGACCCAGTACTTC	CASSLVGTGLETQYF
TRBD1	TRBV2	few	TRBJ1-1	TGTGCCAGCAGTACAGGGGGCTGGGGCACTGAAGCTTTCTTT	CASSTGGWGTEAFF
-	TRBV5-6	many	TRBJ2-3	TGTGCCAGCAGGGGCAGGGGAACAGATACGCAGTATTTT	CASRGRGTDTQYF
-	TRBV7-2	many	TRBJ2-7	TGTGCCAGCAGCTTAGGCAGTCGGACCTACGAGCAGTACTTC	CASSLGSRTYEQYF
TRBD2	TRBV5-1	many	TRBJ2-4	TGCGCCAGCAGAGCCGGACTAGATAACATTCAGTACTTC	CASRAGLDNIQYF
-	TRBV6-1	many	TRBJ2-3	TGTGCCAGCAGTGATTGGGCAGGGGAGGTAGATACGCAGTATTTT	CASSDWAGEVDTQYF
-	TRBV4-3	many	TRBJ1-5	TGCGCCAGCAGCCCAGACAGGACTGATAGCAATCAGCCCCAGCATTTT	CASSPDRTDSNQPQHF
TRBD1	TRBV12-3/TRBV12-4	many	TRBJ2-7	TGTGCCAGCACCCTGGACAGGGGATTCTACGAGCAGTACTTC	CASTLDRGFYEQYF
TRBD2	TRBV20-1	few	TRBJ2-1	TGCAGTGCAACACTAGCGGGAGCCGTCAATGAGCAGTTCTTC	CSATLAGAVNEQFF
-	TRBV19	few	TRBJ1-5	TGTGCCAGTAGTATATTCTGGGAGTACCTGGATCAGCCCCAGCATTTT	CASSIFWEYLDQPQHF
-	TRBV12-3/TRBV12-4	many	TRBJ1-1	TGTGCCAGCAGTTTCGGCAGGGGAGCTTTCTTT	CASSFGRGAFF
-	TRBV28	-	TRBJ2-1	TGTGCCAGCAGTTTGGCGGCCTCCTACAATGAGCAGTTCTTC	CASSLAASYNEQFF
TRBD1	TRBV19	-	TRBJ1-2	TGTGCCAGTAGTACGGGGGACAGCACATACTATGGCTACACCTTC	CASSTGDSTYYGYTF
TRBD1	TRBV29-1	many	TRBJ1-1	TGCAGCGTGAGGCAGGGGGCAGGCACTGAAGCTTTCTTT	CSVRQGAGTEAFF
-	TRBV7-9	many	TRBJ2-7	TGTGCCAGCAGCCCCGAACTCCTCAGCGAGCAGTACTTC	CASSPELLSEQYF
-	TRBV11-2	few	TRBJ1-2	TGTGCCAGCAGCTTAGTTCCAGCCCTCTATGGCTACACCTTC	CASSLVPALYGYTF
TRBD1	TRBV7-9	many	TRBJ2-1	TGTGCCAGCAGAAAGGGACAGGGGACCTACAATGAGCAGTTCTTC	CASRKGQGTYNEQFF
TRBD1	TRBV19	many	TRBJ2-5	TGTGCCAGTAGTATAGGTTTGACAGGGATGGAGACCCAGTACTTC	CASSIGLTGMETQYF
TRBD2	TRBV4-1	-	TRBJ2-7	TGCGCCAGCAGCCAAGATCTACTAGCGGTTTCCTACGAGCAGTACTTC	CASSQDLLAVSYEQYF
TRBD1	TRBV11-2	many	TRBJ1-1	TGTGCCAGCAGCTCTGGACAGGGGTCGGCGAACACTGAAGCTTTCTTT	CASSSGQGSANTEAFF
TRBD1	TRBV5-6	few	TRBJ1-1	TGTGCCAGCAGCTGGGACAGGGGGCAAGGGACTGAAGCTTTCTTT	CASSWDRGQGTEAFF
-	TRBV3-1	-	TRBJ1-1	TGTGCCAGCAGCCAAGGGCGCTCGGGGTACACTGAAGCTTTCTTT	CASSQGRSGYTEAFF
-	TRBV11-3	few	TRBJ1-1	TGTGCCAGCAGCACGCGGACAGAGAACACTGAAGCTTTCTTT	CASSTRTENTEAFF
-	TRBV24-1	many	TRBJ2-2	TGTGCCACCAGTGACCCCACCGCGAACACCGGGGAGCTGTTTTTT	CATSDPTANTGELFF
-	TRBV30	many	TRBJ1-2	TGTGCCTGGAGTGTAACCGGGGACTATGGCTACACCTTC	CAWSVTGDYGYTF
TRBD2	TRBV14	many	TRBJ2-3	TGTGCCAGCAGCCTTCTCTCGGGGGGGCCCCCAGATACGCAGTATTTT	CASSLLSGGPPDTQYF
TRBD1	TRBV12-3/TRBV12-4	few	TRBJ1-1	TGTGCCAGCAGTTTAATGGGGACAGGGGGCACTGAAGCTTTCTTT	CASSLMGTGGTEAFF
-	TRBV9	many	TRBJ2-3	TGTGCCAGCAGCCCCCCGGCGGGGTATAGCACAGATACGCAGTATTTT	CASSPPAGYSTDTQYF
-	TRBV27	few	TRBJ2-1	TGTGCCAGCAGTCCCCTCCTCGTAGTGGGCTCCTACAATGAGCAGTTCTTC	CASSPLLVVGSYNEQFF
TRBD2	TRBV2	few	TRBJ2-7	TGTGCCAGCAGTGAACTAGCGGGTATCTCCTACGAGCAGTACTTC	CASSELAGISYEQYF
-	TRBV5-3	-	TRBJ2-7	TGTGCCAGCAGCTTGTTTGGGAGCCCCAACGAGCAGCACTTC	CASSLFGSPNEQHF
-	TRBV4-3	once	TRBJ2-3	TGCGCCAGCAGCCGAGTAGGTCTCGGCACAGATACGCAGTATTTT	CASSRVGLGTDTQYF
-	TRBV5-5	many	TRBJ2-7	TGTGCCAGCAGCTTCGACAGATACGAGCAGTACTTC	CASSFDRYEQYF
-	TRBV20-1	many	TRBJ2-3	TGCAGTGCGAGGACTGATGACGGCACAGATACGCAGTATTTT	CSARTDDGTDTQYF
-	TRBV19	-	TRBJ2-7	TGTGCCAGTAGTTCAACCGGGACCCCGGGCGAGCAGTACTTC	CASSSTGTPGEQYF
-	TRBV29-1	many	TRBJ2-7	TGCAGCGTCCACCAAGGGGGGAGCGAGCAGTACTTC	CSVHQGGSEQYF
-	TRBV6-5	-	TRBJ1-2	TGTGCCAGCAGTTACTCGATAGGAGACAGCTATGGCTACACCTTC	CASSYSIGDSYGYTF